The TCR beta chain under discussion was sequenced for a study of graft-versus-host responses after intestinal transplantation. Study-level background: All of the recipients had induction that used anti-thymocyte globulin, then tacrolimus and steroids for around three years. Study results and caveats: Recipient bone marrow held GvH clones, some seen earlier in ileum or blood. Maximum circulating GvH clone levels tracked with early post-transplant HvG decreases.

The CDR3 covers 12 residues. On this clone: Its antigen is not known.

Repertoires were generated with immunoSEQ multiplex PCR, while TCRdb's copy carries only in-frame clones and drops some. The sample has 84,000 or so clones; approximately 95% are singletons. The receptor comes from a human donor who was the organ donor for an intestinal transplant. Sequenced material: unstimulated CD8+ T cells sorted from spleen or lymph node cells, taken before transplant. The genes are TRBV21-1 and TRBJ2-5; the table's TRBD1 call for D was not verified on the DNA. TRBV21-1 is flagged as a pseudogene. CDR3 nucleotides: TGTGCCAGCAGCCGGGACAGAGAGACCCAGTACTTC. Translation gives CASSRDRETQYF.